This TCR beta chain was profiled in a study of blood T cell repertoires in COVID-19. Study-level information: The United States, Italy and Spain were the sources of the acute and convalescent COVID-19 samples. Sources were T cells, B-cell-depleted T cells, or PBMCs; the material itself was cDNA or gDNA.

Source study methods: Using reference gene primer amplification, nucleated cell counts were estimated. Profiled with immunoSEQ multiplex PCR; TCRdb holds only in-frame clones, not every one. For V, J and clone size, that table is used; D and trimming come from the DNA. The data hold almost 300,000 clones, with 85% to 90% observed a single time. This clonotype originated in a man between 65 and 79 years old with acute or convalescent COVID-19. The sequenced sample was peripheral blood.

The CDR3 DNA sequence: TGTGCCAGCAGGTCTAGCCCCGGGGAGCTGTTTTTT. Amino acid sequence: CASRSSPGELFF. The J gene is TRBJ2-2, the V gene TRBV7-2, with D tentatively TRBD2 (5 bases). Germline V gene lookup returns CDR1 SGHTA and CDR2 FQGNSA. V was shortened by 6 bases and J by 6 bases, with 8 bases between the two germline ends. This CDR3 comprises 12 residues.